This T cell receptor (beta chain) was recorded in a study of T cells in tuberculosis. The CDR3 totals 13 residues. CDR1 SGHRS and CDR2 YFSETQ come from the germline V gene. V was pared by 0 bases and J by 7 bases, with 8 bases between. The time point denotes: new active TB diagnosis, blood taken before or within 7 days of starting treatment. Confirmation came from sputum smear and/or culture positivity for M. tuberculosis. Profiled with immunoSEQ multiplex PCR; TCRdb holds only in-frame clones, not every one. The sample shows about 40,000 clones, roughly 94% of them seen only once. Concerning this clone itself: No antigen is known for it.

Study results and limitations: A GMM-specific repertoire classifier reached 85% to 90% accuracy, AUROC approximately 0.9.

This chain joins TRBV5-1 and TRBJ2-1; unclear D gene. This receptor was obtained from an adult with tuberculosis. This specimen consisted of PBMCs, obtained at tuberculosis diagnosis. The CDR3 DNA reads as TGCGCCAGCAGCTTGGTGAGAGGTAATGAGCAGTTCTTC. Amino acids: CASSLVRGNEQFF.